Shown below are 25 T cell receptor beta chains from a single sample sequenced in a study of blood T cell repertoires in COVID-19. Sequencing was performed with immunoSEQ multiplex PCR; in TCRdb, only in-frame clones are kept and a portion is missing. Among 150,000 to 180,000 clones listed, 70% to 90% were seen once. Sequenced sample: peripheral blood. These receptors all stem from a man aged 55 to 70 with COVID-19, enrolled during active disease.

As DNA, the CDR3 is TGTGCTAGTGGTTTGGTGACGGCAGGAGGAACACGCGAGCAGTACTTC. This encodes CASGLVTAGGTREQYF. The chain employs TRBV12-5 and TRBJ2-7, with a tentative D call TRBD2 (5 bases). This CDR3 is 16 amino acids long. Germline CDR1 is LGHNT and CDR2 is FRNRAP. Deletions cut 0 bases from V and 6 bases from J, with 18 bases between.

The V and J genes are TRBV2 and TRBJ2-5; 14 positions agree with TRBD2. The CDR3 covers 14 residues. Per the germline V gene, CDR1 is SNHLY and CDR2 is FYNNEI. The V gene end was trimmed by 5 bases and the J gene end by 5 bases; junction bases not matched to a gene: 1. This CDR3 is CASSRTSGGETQYF. CDR3 nucleotide sequence: TGTGCCAGCAGTCGGACTAGCGGGGGGGAGACCCAGTACTTC.

This sequence joins TRBV18 and TRBJ1-3; D possibly corresponds to TRBD1 (6 bases). Germline V gene sequence: CDR1 KGHSH, CDR2 LQKENI. V was shortened by 8 bases and J by 0 bases, with 20 bases between the two germline ends. CDR3 size: 17 residues. This CDR3 reads CASGRGGAIISGNTIYF. CDR3 nucleotides: TGTGCCAGCGGGCGCGGGGGCGCGATCATCTCTGGAAACACCATATATTTT.

V is TRBV6-5 and J is TRBJ1-2, with D possibly matching TRBD1 (6 bases). The CDR3 has 14 residues. V was shortened by 7 bases and J by 1 base, with 13 bases between the two germline ends. Germline V CDR1 and CDR2: MNHEY, SVGAGI. This CDR3 reads CASIRGGLNYGYTF. CDR3 bases: TGTGCCAGCATTAGGGGGGGGCTTAACTATGGCTACACCTTC.

CDR3 loop: CASSILPGQNTEAFF. CDR3 bases: TGTGCCAGTAGTATCCTCCCGGGACAGAACACTGAAGCTTTCTTT. The chain combines TRBV19 with TRBJ1-1; maybe TRBD1 (6 bases). CDR3 length: 15 residues. Germline values: CDR1 LNHDA, CDR2 SQIVND (reference sequence). V gave up 3 bases and J gave up 1 base, with 12 bases separating them.

The rearrangement links TRBV6-5 to TRBJ1-5, with no clear D. Germline assignment: CDR1 MNHEY and CDR2 SVGAGI. V lost 5 bases and J lost 8, with 10 bases in between. The CDR3 totals 12 residues. CDR3 sequence: CASSRPGEPQHF. For the CDR3, the DNA is TGTGCCAGCAGTCGCCCTGGAGAGCCCCAGCATTTT.

The V gene is TRBV7-2, the J gene TRBJ2-5; the match to TRBD2 covers 9 bases. The CDR3 has 16 amino acids. CDR1 is SGHTA and CDR2 is FQGNSA in the germline V gene. J lost 5 bases, V lost 5 bases, and 12 bases had no gene match. CDR3 region: CASSLWGGGAVETQYF. In DNA form, the CDR3 reads TGTGCCAGCAGCCTCTGGGGCGGGGGGGCTGTGGAGACCCAGTACTTC. Variable domain in full (rest from reference TRBV7-2 and TRBJ2-5): GAGVSQSPSNKVTEKGKDVELRCDPISGHTALYWYRQSLGQGLEFLIYFQGNSAPDKSGLPSDRFSAERTGGSVSTLTIQRTQQEDSAVYLCASSLWGGGAVETQYFGPGTRLLVL.

The chain recombines TRBV6-2 or TRBV6-3 with TRBJ1-1; 7 positions agree with TRBD1. The CDR3 totals 18 residues. J was trimmed by 3 bases and V by 0 bases; bases with no gene match: 13. Germline-derived CDR1 and CDR2 are MNHEY and SVGEGT. The CDR3 DNA sequence: TGTGCCAGCAGTTACTCCCGGGACAGACAAGCCTTTGACACTGAAGCTTTCTTT. Protein sequence: CASSYSRDRQAFDTEAFF.

The chain joins TRBV6-5 to TRBJ1-1; TRBD1 agrees at 7 bases. V shed 5 bases and J 3 bases; nucleotides not matched to a gene: 6. The CDR3 is made up of 14 amino acids. Germline CDR1 MNHEY, CDR2 SVGAGI. The CDR3 DNA is TGTGCCAGCAGTAGGAGCGGACAGGACACTGAAGCTTTCTTT. It encodes CASSRSGQDTEAFF.

V gene TRBV7-2 combines with J gene TRBJ2-5; TRBD1 might be the D (5 bases). This CDR3 spans 16 amino acids. Trimming removed 5 bases from V and 2 bases from J, with 18 bases in between. Germline values: CDR1 SGHTA, CDR2 FQGNSA. As DNA, the CDR3 is TGTGCCAGCAGCCCGCTCACCTTCAGGGTACAAGAGACCCAGTACTTC. This translates into CASSPLTFRVQETQYF.

This chain links TRBV3-1 (or the pseudogene TRBV3-2) with TRBJ2-3, with unresolved D. Germline V CDR1 and CDR2: LGHDT, YNNKEL (reference sequence). CDR3 length equals 16 residues. V shed 0 bases and J shed 12 bases, with 22 bases lying between them. Written as DNA, the CDR3 is TGTGCCAGCAGCCAAGATTCCCTGCGCGCCAAGAGATCACAGTATTTT. Translated: CASSQDSLRAKRSQYF.

The genes are TRBV7-6 and TRBJ1-4; D remains ambiguous. The V end was cut by 1 base, the J end by 8 bases, with 11 bases between. The CDR3 sequence is 14 residues long. Germline loops: CDR1 SGHVS, CDR2 FNYEAQ. This CDR3 reads CASSLGTVGEKLFF. In nucleotides, the CDR3 is TGTGCCAGCAGCTTAGGAACGGTCGGGGAAAAACTGTTTTTT.

The chain recombines TRBV5-1 with TRBJ1-2, with 7 bases that match TRBD1. There are 13 residues in the CDR3. V shed 5 bases, J shed 6 bases, and the junction held 7 bases outside the gene matches. CDR1 SGHRS and CDR2 YFSETQ come from the germline V gene. The CDR3 loop is CASRIWTGNGYTF. Here the CDR3 DNA reads TGCGCCAGCAGGATTTGGACAGGCAATGGCTACACCTTC.

The chain joins TRBV19 to TRBJ2-5, with D maybe TRBD1 (6 bases). V lost 4 bases to trimming and J lost 5 bases, with 11 bases between them. This CDR3 spans 13 amino acids. From germline, CDR1 is LNHDA and CDR2 SQIVND (reference sequence). CDR3: CASSRNREETQYF. In DNA, the CDR3 is TGTGCCAGTAGTAGAAACAGGGAGGAGACCCAGTACTTC.

This chain's CDR3 is CASSSTSGRPRGETQYF. The DNA of the CDR3 is TGTGCCAGCAGTTCGACTAGCGGGAGGCCGCGTGGGGAGACCCAGTACTTC. The gene calls are TRBV7-2 and TRBJ2-5, with TRBD2 matching over 13 bases. V shed 6 bases and J 5 bases; nucleotides not matched to a gene: 12. The CDR3 totals 17 residues. Germline V lookup: CDR1 SGHTA, CDR2 FQGNSA.

The chain joins TRBV27 to TRBJ1-1; the match to TRBD1 covers 7 bases. This CDR3 has 15 residues. The J segment lost 0 bases and the V segment lost 8 bases, leaving 9 bases of the junction unmatched. Germline CDR1 MNHEY, CDR2 SMNVEV (reference sequence). CDR3 residues: CASSAGTDMNTEAFF. The CDR3 bases are TGTGCCAGCTCTGCCGGGACAGATATGAACACTGAAGCTTTCTTT.

The chain uses TRBV7-2 and TRBJ2-7; 10 bases line up with TRBD1. The V gene's germline CDR1 is SGHTA and CDR2 FQGNSA. V shed 3 bases and J 2 bases; nucleotides not matched to a gene: 1. The CDR3 runs to 14 residues. The CDR3 bases are TGTGCCAGCAGCTTTGACAGGGGGCCCTACGAGCAGTACTTC. Amino acid sequence: CASSFDRGPYEQYF.

The chain has TRBV5-6 and TRBJ1-5, with 7 bases that match TRBD1. From germline, CDR1 is SGHDT and CDR2 YYEEEE. The CDR3 is made up of 15 amino acids. V lost 4 bases and J lost 5; bases outside the gene matches: 9. CDR3 nucleotides: TGTGCCAGCAGCCAAGGGACAGTTTTTTATCAGCCCCAGCATTTT. Protein product: CASSQGTVFYQPQHF.

This clone was observed a few times. The limits of the CDR3 on the DNA are not certain, so only TCRdb's listed CDR3 is given. The rearrangement links TRBV19 to TRBJ1-6. The V gene's germline CDR1 is LNHDA and CDR2 SQIVND (reference sequence). The CDR3 has 16 residues if both end residues are counted. The CDR3 sequence is CASTSGGAGANSPLHF.

The rearrangement uses TRBV11-3 and TRBJ2-1, with TRBD2 matching over 8 bases. There are 15 residues in the CDR3. After removal of 4 bases from V and 9 bases from J, the junction contained 11 bases not matched to a gene. Germline V CDR1 and CDR2: SGHNT, YENEEA. The CDR3 protein is CASSSRAGDNSEQFF. Written as DNA, the CDR3 is TGTGCCAGCAGCTCTAGAGCGGGGGATAACAGTGAGCAGTTCTTC.

The V call is TRBV9, the J call TRBJ2-3; D is perhaps TRBD2 (5 bases). The germline V gene has CDR1 SGDLS and CDR2 YYNGEE. V was trimmed by 0 bases and J by 5 bases, leaving 16 bases between them. CDR3 size: 16 residues. CDR3 region: CASSVGDSQRRDTQYF. Here the CDR3 DNA reads TGTGCCAGCAGCGTAGGCGATAGCCAGCGGAGAGATACGCAGTATTTT.

In nucleotides, the CDR3 is TGTGCCTGGAGTGAAGTCAGGACAGGGGGCGGTCAGCCCCAGCATTTT. This translates into CAWSEVRTGGGQPQHF. The chain has TRBV30 and TRBJ1-5; TRBD1 aligns across 11 bases. This CDR3 spans 16 amino acids. V dropped 1 base and J dropped 6; count of bases not matched to a gene: 8. Looked up from germline, CDR1 is GTSNPN and CDR2 is SVGIG (reference sequence).

The CDR3 coding sequence is TGTGCCAGCAGCCCAAACCTTCTAGCGGGGAAAGAGACCCAGTACTTC. It translates to CASSPNLLAGKETQYF. V is TRBV7-2 and J is TRBJ2-5, with 9 bases matching TRBD2. The germline V gene has CDR1 SGHTA and CDR2 FQGNSA. The J segment lost 3 bases and the V segment lost 5 bases, leaving 10 bases of the junction unmatched. The CDR3 has 16 residues.

The chain recombines TRBV11-2 with TRBJ1-2, with a tentative D call TRBD1 (5 bases). Germline V CDR1 and CDR2: SGHAT, FQNNGV. V dropped 1 base and J dropped 8 bases, with 11 bases sitting between them. This CDR3 comprises 13 residues. As DNA, the CDR3 is TGTGCCAGCAGCTTAGGGGGGGTTTTCGGCTACACCTTC. This encodes CASSLGGVFGYTF.

The J gene is TRBJ1-1, the V gene TRBV7-2; D perhaps matches TRBD1 (6 bases). V lost 5 bases and J 1 base, leaving 11 bases between the germline ends. The CDR3 extends over 14 amino acids. The germline V gene encodes CDR1 SGHTA and CDR2 FQGNSA. CDR3 nucleotides: TGTGCCAGCAGCCCGGGACACCCGAACACTGAAGCTTTCTTT. This codes for CASSPGHPNTEAFF.